The clone carrying this T cell receptor (beta chain) was counted a few times. With a J-beta primer mix and a sample-barcoded 5' primer, a second PCR ran roughly 6 to 11 cycles. TCRdb reprocessed the 5' RACE reads via MiXCR and lists one record per CDR3 protein. The sample contains approximately 580,000 distinct CDR3 sequences, about 24% of which appear only once. The sample belongs to a study of blood T cells in healthy people across ages. V lost 9 bases, J lost 4 bases, and 11 bases stayed unmatched. In germline, CDR1 is MNHEY, CDR2 SMNVEV (reference sequence). CDR3 length equals 14 residues. This sample also belongs to another study, concerning T cells of mothers and their children.

The rearrangement links TRBV27 to TRBJ1-2; 7 nucleotides agree with TRBD1. The receptor was derived from a boy younger than 18 in good health. The sequenced sample was blood. In nucleotides, the CDR3 is TGTGCCAGTTCTGTAGGGGGCGCAGGCTATGGCTACACCTTC. Translated, it gives CASSVGGAGYGYTF.